This T cell receptor beta chain comes out of a study of blood T cell repertoires in COVID-19. Turning to the study itself: Samples of COVID-19 (acute and convalescent) were obtained from the United States, Italy and Spain. The analysed material was cDNA or gDNA that came from T cells, B-cell-depleted T cells, or PBMCs.

How the authors handled the data: Nucleated cell number was recorded as an estimate derived from reference gene primer amplification. The method was immunoSEQ multiplex PCR; TCRdb's version includes in-frame clones alone and lacks a portion of them. V and J calls and clone size are copied from that table; D and trimming were computed from the DNA. The sample has roughly 130,000 clones; around 80% are singletons. In regard to this clone: The same CDR3 arises from other DNA sequences in this sample as well.

V was pared by 5 bases and J by 2 bases, with 3 bases between. This CDR3 contains 12 residues. Per germline, CDR1 MNHEY and CDR2 SVGAGI. The genes are TRBV6-5 and TRBJ2-2, with D unclear. The source of this sequence is a man in his 70s with acute or convalescent COVID-19. The sample taken for sequencing was peripheral blood. The CDR3 nucleotides read TGTGCCAGCAGTCAAAACACCGGGGAGCTGTTTTTT. This encodes CASSQNTGELFF.